The clone carrying this TCR beta chain has only a few counts. Germline CDR1 reads SGHVS; CDR2 reads FQNEAQ. This CDR3 region has 17 residues. V lost 6 bases, J lost 5 bases, and 22 bases lay in between. Via MiXCR, TCRdb re-called the 5' RACE reads, giving one row per CDR3 protein. Of 450,000 or so distinct CDR3 sequences in the sample, roughly 13% were seen once. The data originate from a study of identical twins. The sample was also linked to a second study, of yellow fever vaccine responses in identical twins.

Input material: CD4+ T cells sorted from blood. This chain connects TRBV7-8 to TRBJ2-2; a possible D gene is TRBD2 (5 bases). The source of this sequence is a young woman in good health. The CDR3 DNA follows: TGTGCCAGCAGGATTAGCGCAAATCATAGAACTACCGGGGAGCTGTTTTTT. Translating it yields CASRISANHRTTGELFF.